The next 22 T cell receptor beta chains were all read from a single sample in a study of CXCR3-negative and CXCR3-positive naive CD8 T cells. UMI labels and 5' RACE were used to prepare the TRB cDNA libraries. TCRdb re-called the 5' RACE reads; one entry per CDR3 protein, DNA not given. The sample's table shows 45,000 to 60,000 distinct CDR3 sequences. The sequenced sample consisted of naive CXCR3- CD8+ T cells from blood. Subset here: CD45RO-CCR7+CD27+CD95- naive CD8+ T cells lacking CXCR3 (TNR3-). These receptors originate from a human donor in good health. Some clones in this sample may be carry-over from other donors' samples.

The chain employs TRBV9 and TRBJ2-2; checking the TCRdb D call of TRBD2 is not possible without DNA. The CDR3 loop spans 19 amino acids. Germline assignment: CDR1 SGDLS and CDR2 YYNGEE. The CDR3 region is CASSPSEAGLAGDTGELFF. The variable domain in full, completed from reference TRBV9 and TRBJ2-2, reads DSGVTQTPKHLITATGQRVTLRCSPRSGDLSVYWYQQSLDQGLQFLIQYYNGEERAKGNILERFSAQQFPDLHSELNLSSLELGDSALYFCASSPSEAGLAGDTGELFFGEGSRLTVL.

The V call is TRBV6-2 or TRBV6-3, the J call TRBJ2-1; checking the TCRdb D call of TRBD2 is not possible without DNA. The V gene's germline CDR1 is MNHEY and CDR2 SVGEGT. The CDR3 runs to 16 residues. The CDR3: CASSYSGTIYQDEQFF.

V and J are TRBV5-1 and TRBJ2-4; TCRdb's assignment of TRBD2 cannot be checked, as there is no DNA. CDR3 size: 17 residues. The V gene's germline CDR1 is SGHRS and CDR2 YFSETQ. The CDR3 here is CASSPDASGGFGNIQYF.

V gene TRBV4-2 combines with J gene TRBJ2-5; with no DNA, the TCRdb D assignment of TRBD1 cannot be verified. CDR1 is LGHNA, CDR2 YNFKEQ, per germline. The CDR3 totals 15 residues. CDR3 sequence: CASSQDSGGAETQYF.

The chain is built from TRBV4-1 and TRBJ2-5; absent DNA, TCRdb's TRBD1 call cannot be checked. The CDR3 contains 15 residues. CDR1 and CDR2 from the germline V gene are MGHRA and YSYEKL. This CDR3 reads CASSQNEGFGETQYF.

This chain joins TRBV7-2 and TRBJ2-5; TCRdb calls TRBD1, which cannot be checked without DNA. The CDR3 runs 17 residues. From germline, CDR1 is SGHTA and CDR2 FQGNSA. This CDR3 is CASSLDKQGWDGETQYF.

The chain carries TRBV11-1 and TRBJ2-1. Germline loops: CDR1 SGHAT, CDR2 FQDESV (reference sequence). The CDR3 loop spans 16 amino acids. The chain's CDR3 is CASSSAGLSSYNEQFF.

The chain is built from TRBV7-7 and TRBJ2-7; checking the TCRdb D call of TRBD1 is not possible without DNA. The V gene's germline CDR1 is SSHAT and CDR2 FNYEAQ (reference sequence). CDR3 length equals 14 residues. Here the CDR3 reads CASSPGGLWDEQYF.

The chain employs TRBV6-9 and TRBJ1-1. This CDR3 spans 13 amino acids. Germline values: CDR1 MNHGY, CDR2 SVAAGI. CDR3 sequence: CASSSSGRTEAFF.

The genes are TRBV15 and TRBJ2-3; absent DNA, TCRdb's TRBD1 call cannot be checked. Germline V lookup: CDR1 LNHNV, CDR2 YYDKDF (reference sequence). This CDR3 has 15 amino acids. This CDR3 reads CATSPRDRVADTQYF.

The rearrangement uses TRBV19 and TRBJ2-7; TCRdb lists TRBD2, though no DNA is available to test this call. This CDR3 has 14 amino acids. Germline loops: CDR1 LNHDA, CDR2 SQIVND (reference sequence). The CDR3 reads CASSSLGLMREQYF.

The CDR3 protein is CASSQVGRTEIYGYTF. The V gene is TRBV4-1, the J gene TRBJ1-2. The germline gives CDR1 MGHRA, CDR2 YSYEKL. This CDR3 spans 16 amino acids.

The chain joins TRBV12-3 or TRBV12-4 to TRBJ2-2; the D call from TCRdb, TRBD1, cannot be confirmed without DNA. This CDR3 is 15 amino acids long. This CDR3 reads CASSGQRINTGELFF.

The rearrangement uses TRBV20-1 and TRBJ2-2. This CDR3 region has 16 residues. Germline lookup yields CDR1 DFQATT and CDR2 SNEGSKA (reference sequence). CDR3 region: CSARVPRVANTGELFF.

V gene TRBV9 combines with J gene TRBJ2-7. Germline CDR1 reads SGDLS; CDR2 reads YYNGEE. CDR3 length: 14 amino acids. CDR3 sequence: CASSVGIGSYEQYF.

V gene TRBV20-1 combines with J gene TRBJ1-2; TCRdb indicates TRBD1, and absent DNA this call remains unverified. Germline V CDR1 and CDR2: DFQATT, SNEGSKA (reference sequence). The CDR3 runs 13 residues. The CDR3 here is CSAWDSPNYGYTF.

V usage is TRBV27 and J usage is TRBJ1-1; TCRdb outputs TRBD1, but without DNA this stays unchecked. From germline, CDR1 is MNHEY and CDR2 SMNVEV (reference sequence). The CDR3 is 14 amino acids. CDR3 sequence reads: CASRSGQLNTEAFF.

The genes are TRBV12-2 and TRBJ2-5; TCRdb proposes TRBD1, but this gene call is untestable without DNA. TRBV12-2 is marked as a pseudogene. There are 21 residues in the CDR3. The CDR3 sequence is CASRLARANGGQNPMRETQYF.

V usage is TRBV28 and J usage is TRBJ2-7; lacking DNA, the TRBD2 call made by TCRdb goes unchecked. The CDR3 consists of 14 residues. From germline, CDR1 is MDHEN and CDR2 SYDVKM. The CDR3 loop reads CASSLARSLYEQYF.

The chain links TRBV6-2 or TRBV6-3 to TRBJ1-1. Germline CDR1 reads MNHEY; CDR2 reads SVGEGT. This CDR3 is built from 11 residues. Here the CDR3 reads CASLENTEAFF.

The CDR3: CASSQDVGSGPYEQYF. The chain carries TRBV3-1 and TRBJ2-7. The CDR3 totals 16 residues. CDR1 LGHDT and CDR2 YNNKEL come from the germline V gene (reference sequence).

The chain uses TRBV7-2 and TRBJ2-3; TCRdb designates TRBD1, a call that cannot be tested without DNA. CDR1 is SGHTA and CDR2 is FQGNSA in the germline V gene. This CDR3 contains 15 residues. The CDR3 loop reads CASSRSGGLRDTQYF.